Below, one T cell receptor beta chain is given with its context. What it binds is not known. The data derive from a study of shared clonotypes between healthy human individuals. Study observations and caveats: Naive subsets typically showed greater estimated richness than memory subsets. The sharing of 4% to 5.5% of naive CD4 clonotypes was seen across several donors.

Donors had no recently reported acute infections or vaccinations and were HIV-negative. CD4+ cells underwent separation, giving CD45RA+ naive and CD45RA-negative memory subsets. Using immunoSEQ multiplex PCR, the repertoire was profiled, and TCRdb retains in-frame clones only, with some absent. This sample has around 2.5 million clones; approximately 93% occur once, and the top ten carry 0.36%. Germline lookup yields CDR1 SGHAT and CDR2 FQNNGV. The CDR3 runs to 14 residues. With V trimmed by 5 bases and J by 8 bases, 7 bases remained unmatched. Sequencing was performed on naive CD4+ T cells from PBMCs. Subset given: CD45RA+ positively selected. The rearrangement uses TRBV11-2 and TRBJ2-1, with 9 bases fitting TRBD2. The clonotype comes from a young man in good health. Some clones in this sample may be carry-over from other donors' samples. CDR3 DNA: TGTGCCAGCAGCCCGAGGACTAGCGAGGATGAGCAGTTCTTC. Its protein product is CASSPRTSEDEQFF. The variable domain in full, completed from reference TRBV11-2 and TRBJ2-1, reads EAGVAQSPRYKIIEKRQSVAFWCNPISGHATLYWYQQILGQGPKLLIQFQNNGVVDDSQLPKDRFSAERLKGVDSTLKIQPAKLEDSAVYLCASSPRTSEDEQFFGPGTRLTVL.